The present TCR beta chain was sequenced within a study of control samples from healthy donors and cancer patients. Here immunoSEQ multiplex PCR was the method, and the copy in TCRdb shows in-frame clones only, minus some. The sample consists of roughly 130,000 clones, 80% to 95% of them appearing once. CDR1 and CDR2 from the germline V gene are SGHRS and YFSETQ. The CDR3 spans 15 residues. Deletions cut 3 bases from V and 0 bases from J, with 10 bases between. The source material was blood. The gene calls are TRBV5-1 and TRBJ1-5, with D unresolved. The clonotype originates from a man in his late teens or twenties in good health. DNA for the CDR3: TGCGCCAGCAGCTGGGTAAAGGATAGCAATCAGCCCCAGCATTTT. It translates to CASSWVKDSNQPQHF.